This T cell receptor beta chain emerged from a study of shared clonotypes between healthy human individuals. Study-wide results and limits: Enrolling few donors narrowed the genetic and exposure-history diversity that was represented. Some clonotypes were shared by all four sorted-subset donors, while others were not shared. The non-shared ones had lower generation probabilities than the shared ones.

The table came from immunoSEQ multiplex PCR; TCRdb's copy has only in-frame clones and leaves some out. The data contain more than 2,000,000 clones, approximately 94% of them singletons. With regard to this clone: What it binds is not known.

Germline lookup yields CDR1 MNHNY and CDR2 SVGAGI (reference sequence). V was clipped by 2 bases and J by 4 bases, with 5 bases between them. The CDR3 runs to 12 residues. Sequenced sample: naive CD4+ T cells sorted from blood. Subset denoted: CD45RA+ positively selected. This sequence was found in a man aged 18-30 years in good health. The genes are TRBV6-6 and TRBJ2-5; no definite D call. The DNA of the CDR3 is TGTGCCAGCAGTTACCTCTCAGAGACCCAGTACTTC. This sequence encodes CASSYLSETQYF.